Following are 14 T cell receptor beta chains from one sample sequenced in a study of molecular identifiers for immune sequencing clone quantification. From the PCR reads, TCRdb called clonotypes with MiXCR, one entry per CDR3 protein. The sample records about 510,000 distinct CDR3 sequences, 20% to 25% being singletons. Sequencing was carried out using naive CD8+ T cells from blood, with Jurkat cell RNA spiked in. Described subset: FACS-sorted CD8+CD4-CCR7+CD45RA+ naive T cells. Receptor source: a human donor in good health. Some libraries in this study had Jurkat cell RNA spiked in.

As concerns this clonotype: A read error is possible here, since a much larger clone lies one base away. The CDR3 region is CSAGDLGLGVETQYF. As DNA, the CDR3 is TGCAGTGCTGGAGATCTGGGGCTAGGGGTGGAGACCCAGTACTTC. The chain recombines TRBV20-1 with TRBJ2-5; the D gene is possibly TRBD1 (5 bases). The germline CDR1 and CDR2 sequences are DFQATT and SNEGSKA (reference sequence). This CDR3 has 15 residues.

This chain's CDR3 is CASSSLPLGTDTRYF. The CDR3 nucleotides are TGTGCCAGCAGTTCGCTGCCACTCGGCACAGATACACGGTATTTT. V and J are TRBV27 and TRBJ2-3; D gene uncertain. The CDR3 is made up of 15 amino acids. Trimming shortened V by 4 bases and J by 14 bases, and 25 bases separated the two germline ends. Germline loops: CDR1 MNHEY, CDR2 SMNVEV (reference sequence).

This clonotype was seen a handful of times. This may come from a read error, since a much larger clone is one base off. V and J are TRBV5-4 and TRBJ2-2, with 8 bases that match TRBD1. Germline V lookup: CDR1 SGHNT, CDR2 YYREEE (reference sequence). V lost 3 bases and J lost 9; bases outside the gene matches: 10. CDR3 length: 15 residues. The CDR3: CASSYRTGLTRELFF. CDR3 in DNA: TGTGCCAGCAGCTACAGGACAGGGCTAACCAGGGAGCTGTTTTTT.

This clonotype came up many times. The chain has TRBV4-3 and TRBJ2-7; D possibly corresponds to TRBD2 (6 bases). There are 13 residues in the CDR3. V was cut by 1 base and J by 5 bases, with 9 bases left in between. Germline V gene sequence: CDR1 LGHNA, CDR2 YSLEER. The CDR3 coding sequence is TGCGCCAGCAGCCAAGGGGGCGGGGACGAGCAGTACTTC. Its translation: CASSQGGGDEQYF.

Concerning this clonotype: One end of the junction is discordant with germline, which a read error may explain. The rearrangement uses TRBV3-1 and TRBJ2-2; D is perhaps TRBD1 or TRBD2 (5 bases each). Germline assignment: CDR1 LGHDT and CDR2 YNNKEL (reference sequence). The CDR3 runs 15 residues. The CDR3, as DNA: TGTGTCAGCAGCCCGGGACCCGGGAACACCGGGGAGCTGTTTTTT. It translates to CVSSPGPGNTGELFF.

In its sample, this clonotype was seen once. An end of the junction differs from the germline gene, which may be a read error. The rearrangement joins TRBV29-1 to TRBJ1-5, with TRBD1 identical over 10 bases. The CDR3 runs to 17 residues. In germline, CDR1 is SQVTM, CDR2 ANQGSEA. The CDR3 reads CSVEAPGQGSCYRPQHF. DNA of the CDR3: TGCAGCGTGGAAGCCCCGGGACAGGGGTCGTGCTATCGGCCCCAGCATTTT.

About this clonotype itself: This may arise from a read error, as a much more abundant clone is one base away. This chain connects TRBV29-1 to TRBJ1-1; no clear D gene. This CDR3 region has 11 residues. Germline-derived CDR1 and CDR2 are SQVTM and ANQGSEA. V was pared by 7 bases and J by 2 bases, with 8 bases between. This CDR3 is CSGRVNTEAFF. CDR3 nucleotides: TGCAGCGGACGGGTTAACACTGAAGCTTTCTTT.

This clonotype was picked up a small number of times. The chain links TRBV7-6 to TRBJ2-5; maybe TRBD2 (6 bases). This CDR3 comprises 14 residues. Per the germline V gene, CDR1 is SGHVS and CDR2 is FNYEAQ. Trimming took 5 bases from V and 4 from J, leaving 14 bases between them. The CDR3 DNA is TGTGCCAGCAGCGCGGAGGGCGTCGGAGAGACCCAGTACTTC. Protein product: CASSAEGVGETQYF.

This clonotype was counted only a few times. This chain connects TRBV3-1 to TRBJ2-7; 8 nucleotides line up with TRBD1. Germline lookup yields CDR1 LGHDT and CDR2 YNNKEL (reference sequence). CDR3 length equals 15 residues. After removal of 4 bases from V and 5 bases from J, the junction contained 10 bases not matched to a gene. Written as DNA, the CDR3 is TGTGCCAGCAGCCCCACCTGGGACAGGCCCCACGAGCAGTACTTC. Encoded protein: CASSPTWDRPHEQYF.

The chain carries TRBV27 and TRBJ1-5; the D is unclear. V was clipped by 2 bases and J by 7 bases, with 18 bases between them. This CDR3 contains 16 residues. Germline V gene lookup returns CDR1 MNHEY and CDR2 SMNVEV (reference sequence). CDR3 bases: TGTGCCAGCAGTTTAAGCAGCTCCCCCGGAGGGCAGCCCCAGCATTTT. It encodes CASSLSSSPGGQPQHF.

The chain combines TRBV4-3 with TRBJ2-1, with a possible D match to TRBD1 (5 bases). V gave up 4 bases and J gave up 9 bases, with 13 bases separating them. The length of the CDR3 is 13 residues. Germline values: CDR1 LGHNA, CDR2 YSLEER. The CDR3 DNA sequence: TGCGCCAGCAGCCCTAGGGGCCTGGGTGAGCAGTTCTTC. Encoded protein: CASSPRGLGEQFF.

A remark on this clonotype: At one end the junction does not follow the germline gene, possibly because of a read error. The V and J genes are TRBV15 and TRBJ2-7; maybe TRBD2 (6 bases). The CDR3 is 14 amino acids. CDR1 LNHNV and CDR2 YYDKDF come from the germline V gene (reference sequence). CDR3 amino acids: CASNRRRGQNEQYF. For the CDR3, the DNA is TGTGCCAGCAACCGAAGGAGGGGCCAGAACGAGCAGTATTTC.

V and J are TRBV7-9 and TRBJ2-1, with TRBD2 matching over 9 bases. With 8 bases clipped from V and 4 bases from J, the junction kept 3 bases outside the gene matches. Germline values: CDR1 SEHNR, CDR2 FQNEAQ (reference sequence). The CDR3 is 13 residues long. CDR3 in DNA: TGTGCCAGCCCTAGCGGGGATTACAATGAGCAGTTCTTC. Protein sequence: CASPSGDYNEQFF.

This clonotype was counted a few times. A much larger clone differs by one base, so this may be a read error. J is TRBJ2-7 and V is TRBV29-1, with D perhaps matching TRBD1 (6 bases). From germline, CDR1 is SQVTM and CDR2 ANQGSEA. V shed 4 bases and J shed 4 bases, with 11 bases lying between them. The CDR3 extends over 12 amino acids. The CDR3 loop reads CSVGAGTYEQYF. CDR3 DNA sequence: TGCAGCGTTGGAGCAGGGACATACGAGCAGTACTTC.